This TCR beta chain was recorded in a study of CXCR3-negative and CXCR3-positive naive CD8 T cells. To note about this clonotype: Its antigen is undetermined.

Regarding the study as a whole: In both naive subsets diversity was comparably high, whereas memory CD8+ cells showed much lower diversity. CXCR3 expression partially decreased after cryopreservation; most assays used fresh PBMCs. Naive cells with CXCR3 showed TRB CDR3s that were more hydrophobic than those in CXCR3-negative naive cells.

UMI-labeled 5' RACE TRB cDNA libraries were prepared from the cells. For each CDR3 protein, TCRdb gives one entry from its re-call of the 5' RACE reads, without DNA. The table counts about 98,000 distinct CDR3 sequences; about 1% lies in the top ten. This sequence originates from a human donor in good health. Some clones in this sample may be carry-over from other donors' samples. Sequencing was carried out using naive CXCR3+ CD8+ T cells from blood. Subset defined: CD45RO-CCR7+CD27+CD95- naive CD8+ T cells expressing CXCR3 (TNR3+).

CDR3 loop: CASNGRDRGSTEAFF. V usage is TRBV5-6 and J usage is TRBJ1-1; TCRdb designates TRBD1, a call that cannot be tested without DNA. Germline loops: CDR1 SGHDT, CDR2 YYEEEE. The CDR3 loop spans 15 amino acids.